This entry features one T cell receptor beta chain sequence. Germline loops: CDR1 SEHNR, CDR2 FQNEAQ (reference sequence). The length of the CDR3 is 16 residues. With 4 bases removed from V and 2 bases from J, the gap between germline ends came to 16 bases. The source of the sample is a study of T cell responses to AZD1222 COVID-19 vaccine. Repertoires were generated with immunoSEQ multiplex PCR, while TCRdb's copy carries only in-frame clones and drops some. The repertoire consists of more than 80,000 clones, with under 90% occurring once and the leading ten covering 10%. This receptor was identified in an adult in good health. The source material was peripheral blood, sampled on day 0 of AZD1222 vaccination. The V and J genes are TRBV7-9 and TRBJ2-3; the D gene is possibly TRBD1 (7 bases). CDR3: CASSSFFRGDTDTQYF. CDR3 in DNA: TGTGCCAGCAGCTCCTTCTTCAGGGGGGACACAGATACGCAGTATTTT.